Below are 27 T cell receptor beta chains sequenced from a single sample in a study of blood T cell repertoires in COVID-19. The method was immunoSEQ multiplex PCR; TCRdb's version includes in-frame clones alone and lacks a portion of them. The sample carries around 300,000 clones, roughly 86% recorded once. The sequencing input was PBMCs or T cells enriched from blood (not recorded which). These receptors were collected from a woman in her twenties or thirties who had recovered from COVID-19.

This chain uses TRBV5-6 with TRBJ1-4; perhaps TRBD1 as D (5 bases). Germline V gene data show CDR1 as SGHDT and CDR2 as YYEEEE. The CDR3 has 14 residues. With 5 bases removed from V and 7 bases from J, the gap between germline ends came to 15 bases. CDR3 nucleotides: TGTGCCAGCAGTCAGGGAAGGGGAAGTGAAAAACTGTTTTTT. Translated: CASSQGRGSEKLFF.

The V call is TRBV6-5, the J call TRBJ2-2, with TRBD1 matching 9 bases. The germline V gene encodes CDR1 MNHEY and CDR2 SVGAGI. Germline trimming cut 7 bases from V and 4 bases from J; bases unmatched to any gene: 7. The CDR3 has 15 residues. The CDR3 reads CASIAGTGRTGELFF. The CDR3 bases are TGTGCCAGCATTGCCGGGACAGGGCGCACCGGGGAGCTGTTTTTT.

The chain has TRBV5-5 and TRBJ2-5; possibly TRBD1 for D (6 bases). CDR1 is SGHKS and CDR2 is YYEKEE in the germline V gene (reference sequence). The CDR3 has 14 amino acids. V was clipped by 3 bases and J by 0 bases, with 9 bases between them. The CDR3 here is CASSWGPDQETQYF. In DNA, the CDR3 is TGTGCCAGCAGCTGGGGGCCAGACCAAGAGACCCAGTACTTC.

This clone was seen once. This chain links TRBV4-3 with TRBJ1-1, with a weak D call TRBD1 (6 bases). V lost 3 bases and J lost 3, with 26 bases in between. The CDR3 contains 19 residues. Germline V gives CDR1 LGHNA, CDR2 YSLEER. The CDR3 spells CASSHITQGDGVPDTEAFF. The CDR3 DNA sequence: TGCGCCAGCAGCCATATAACACAGGGAGATGGGGTCCCTGACACTGAAGCTTTCTTT.

V gene TRBV27 combines with J gene TRBJ1-1; TRBD1 is a possible D gene (6 bases). Trimming removed 4 bases at V and 10 bases at J, with 19 bases between. The CDR3 loop spans 14 amino acids. The germline V gene encodes CDR1 MNHEY and CDR2 SMNVEV (reference sequence). CDR3 region: CASSSPHGRGGAFF. CDR3 coding DNA: TGTGCCAGCAGTTCGCCTCATGGGAGGGGGGGAGCTTTCTTT.

This clone was observed a single time. The CDR3 region is CASSIGSNNEQFF. The CDR3 nucleotides read TGTGCCAGTAGTATTGGCTCGAACAATGAGCAGTTCTTC. The chain uses TRBV19 and TRBJ2-1, with D uncertain. Germline V gene sequence: CDR1 LNHDA, CDR2 SQIVND (reference sequence). Between the trimmed V and J ends, which lost 3 bases and 5 bases, there was a span of 8 bases. CDR3 length equals 13 residues.

The CDR3 nucleotides read TGCGCCAGCAGTCCAACTTTTCCGCGACAGTCAAACTATGGCTACACCTTC. This gives the protein CASSPTFPRQSNYGYTF. V usage is TRBV4-1 and J usage is TRBJ1-2, with TRBD1 as a possible D gene (5 bases). The CDR3 sequence is 17 residues long. Germline lookup yields CDR1 MGHRA and CDR2 YSYEKL. V lost 6 bases and J lost 2, with 22 bases in between.

This chain uses TRBV2 with TRBJ2-7; D perhaps matches TRBD1 (5 bases). The germline CDR1 and CDR2 sequences are SNHLY and FYNNEI. This CDR3 comprises 14 residues. The germline V and J ends were trimmed by 3 bases and 1 base, with 10 bases remaining between them. CDR3 sequence (DNA): TGTGCCAGCAGTGAGCAGGGCGATTCCTACGAGCAGTACTTC. Translated, it gives CASSEQGDSYEQYF.

This clone was counted a single time. This rearrangement joins TRBV12-3 or TRBV12-4 to TRBJ1-1, with D possibly being TRBD1 (5 bases). Trimming left V 5 bases short and J 7 bases short, with 14 bases between. This CDR3 region has 13 residues. CDR3 amino acids: CASSHPDTYEAFF. The DNA of the CDR3 is TGTGCCAGCAGTCACCCGGACACCTATGAAGCTTTCTTT.

V usage is TRBV2 and J usage is TRBJ2-5; TRBD2 matches at 7 bases. Germline CDR1 reads SNHLY; CDR2 reads FYNNEI. There are 16 residues in the CDR3. With 6 bases clipped from V and 7 bases from J, the junction kept 17 bases outside the gene matches. The CDR3 DNA sequence: TGTGCCAGCAGCCTCCAAAGGAGTGGGCCGGGGGGGACCCAGTACTTC. It is translated as CASSLQRSGPGGTQYF.

This clone came up a few times. Distinct nucleotide sequences in the sample also encode this CDR3. The V call is TRBV5-1, the J call TRBJ2-5; D is unresolved. The germline V gene has CDR1 SGHRS and CDR2 YFSETQ. The CDR3 is made up of 11 amino acids. The ends were cut back, 1 base at V and 5 bases at J, with 3 bases in the middle. For the CDR3, the DNA is TGCGCCAGCAGCTTGAGCGAGACCCAGTACTTC. It translates to CASSLSETQYF.

The chain uses TRBV9 and TRBJ2-7; 8 positions agree with TRBD1. CDR1 SGDLS and CDR2 YYNGEE come from the germline V gene. The J segment lost 4 bases and the V segment lost 0 bases, leaving 9 bases of the junction unmatched. The CDR3 runs to 16 residues. The DNA for the CDR3 is TGTGCCAGCAGCGTAGCTTGGAACAGGGGGATATACGAGCAGTACTTC. Amino acid sequence: CASSVAWNRGIYEQYF.

The rearrangement joins TRBV7-2 to TRBJ1-2, with 10 bases lining up with TRBD1. Germline V gene data show CDR1 as SGHTA and CDR2 as FQGNSA. V dropped 4 bases and J dropped 6; count of bases not matched to a gene: 17. This CDR3 is 18 amino acids long. DNA of the CDR3: TGTGCCAGCAGCTCCCCTCTCTTGCGGACAGGGGGGGAGGATGGCTACACCTTC. It specifies CASSSPLLRTGGEDGYTF.

The chain recombines TRBV5-6 with TRBJ1-1; D ambiguous. The V gene's germline CDR1 is SGHDT and CDR2 YYEEEE. The CDR3 runs 15 residues. Trimming stripped 0 bases from V and 1 base from J, with 10 bases between. The chain's CDR3 is CASSLGAGPNTEAFF. In nucleotides, the CDR3 is TGTGCCAGCAGCTTGGGAGCAGGCCCGAACACTGAAGCTTTCTTT. The entire variable domain, with the rest obtained from reference TRBV5-6 and TRBJ1-1, is as follows: DAGVTQSPTHLIKTRGQQVTLRCSPKSGHDTVSWYQQALGQGPQFIFQYYEEEERQRGNFPDRFSGHQFPNYSSELNVNALLLGDSALYLCASSLGAGPNTEAFFGQGTRLTVV.

V and J are TRBV5-1 and TRBJ1-4, with 7 positions matching TRBD1. The CDR3 runs to 14 residues. V shed 6 bases, J shed 7 bases, and the junction held 9 bases outside the gene matches. In germline, CDR1 is SGHRS, CDR2 YFSETQ. In DNA form, the CDR3 reads TGCGCCAGCACCCGACAGGGAAGGGGTGAAAAACTGTTTTTT. Translation gives CASTRQGRGEKLFF.

The genes are TRBV7-2 and TRBJ1-2, with D possibly TRBD1 on 5 matching bases. V was shortened by 5 bases and J by 4 bases, with 14 bases between the two germline ends. CDR1 and CDR2 from the germline V gene are SGHTA and FQGNSA. The CDR3 extends over 14 amino acids. The CDR3 DNA follows: TGTGCCAGCAGCCCCGAACCCGACAGCTATGGCTACACCTTC. Residues: CASSPEPDSYGYTF.

The chain recombines TRBV27 with TRBJ2-7; TRBD2 matches at 9 bases. Germline V gene lookup returns CDR1 MNHEY and CDR2 SMNVEV (reference sequence). With 5 bases clipped from V and 6 bases from J, the junction kept 14 bases outside the gene matches. CDR3 length: 16 amino acids. In DNA, the CDR3 is TGTGCCAGCAGTGTTCATAGCGGGGGCCTTCAGGGCGAGCAGTACTTC. Translated: CASSVHSGGLQGEQYF.

The rearrangement joins TRBV27 to TRBJ1-2, with 10 bases lining up with TRBD1. The CDR3 length is 14 residues. Germline CDR1 and CDR2: MNHEY and SMNVEV (reference sequence). The junction had 5 bases not matched to a gene; V was cut back by 5 bases and J by 5 bases. CDR3 nucleotide sequence: TGTGCCAGCAGTCTACGACAGGGGGCTTATGGCTACACCTTC. Protein sequence: CASSLRQGAYGYTF.

The V gene is TRBV18, the J gene TRBJ2-2; 9 bases are shared with TRBD2. The CDR3 has 17 residues. The germline V gene has CDR1 KGHSH and CDR2 LQKENI. V shed 0 bases, J shed 6 bases, and the junction held 8 bases outside the gene matches. In DNA form, the CDR3 reads TGTGCCAGCTCACCACCGTATGGCGGGGGGGCCGCCGGGGAGCTGTTTTTT. Its protein product is CASSPPYGGGAAGELFF.

This chain connects TRBV6-5 to TRBJ2-7, with 8 bases identical to TRBD1. CDR1 is MNHEY, CDR2 SVGAGI, per germline. V lost 8 bases to trimming and J lost 3 bases; unmatched junction nucleotides: 6. CDR3 length: 13 residues. CDR3 protein: CASGGTGYYEQYF. The CDR3 DNA follows: TGTGCCAGCGGCGGGACAGGTTACTACGAGCAGTACTTC.

The CDR3 nucleotides read TGTGCCAGCAGCTTAGTTGAGGAGTATGGCTACACCTTC. Translating it yields CASSLVEEYGYTF. The V call is TRBV7-2, the J call TRBJ1-2; D is uncertain. Per germline, CDR1 SGHTA and CDR2 FQGNSA. V gave up 1 base and J gave up 5 bases, with 8 bases separating them. This CDR3 has 13 amino acids. Using reference TRBV7-2 and TRBJ1-2 for the parts outside the CDR3, the full variable domain is GAGVSQSPSNKVTEKGKDVELRCDPISGHTALYWYRQSLGQGLEFLIYFQGNSAPDKSGLPSDRFSAERTGGSVSTLTIQRTQQEDSAVYLCASSLVEEYGYTFGSGTRLTVV.

This clone was found once. The chain joins TRBV12-5 to TRBJ2-3; 7 positions match TRBD1. V lost 5 bases to trimming and J lost 5 bases; unmatched junction nucleotides: 4. The CDR3 covers 13 residues. The germline gives CDR1 LGHNT, CDR2 FRNRAP. The CDR3 DNA is TGTGCTAGTGGTCCCAGGACAGGAGATACGCAGTATTTT. It specifies CASGPRTGDTQYF.

The chain employs TRBV2 and TRBJ2-3; D remains unclear. The V and J ends lost 2 bases and 1 base respectively, with 7 bases between them. This CDR3 comprises 14 residues. Per germline, CDR1 SNHLY and CDR2 FYNNEI. CDR3 bases: TGTGCCAGCAGTGAAAGCTCCGGCACAGATACGCAGTATTTT. Encoded protein: CASSESSGTDTQYF.

This chain links TRBV5-1 with TRBJ2-7, with D perhaps TRBD2 (5 bases). From germline, CDR1 is SGHRS and CDR2 YFSETQ. This CDR3 region has 13 residues. The V end was cut by 1 base, the J end by 4 bases, with 9 bases between. CDR3: CASSLQGRYEQYF. Written as DNA, the CDR3 is TGCGCCAGCAGCTTGCAAGGGAGATACGAGCAGTACTTC.

This chain uses TRBV7-2 with TRBJ2-3, with D tentatively TRBD2 (6 bases). V was pared by 1 base and J by 2 bases, with 16 bases between. This CDR3 spans 17 amino acids. CDR1 is SGHTA and CDR2 is FQGNSA in the germline V gene. CDR3 nucleotide sequence: TGTGCCAGCAGCTTAGTCGGTAGGACTACCTACACAGATACGCAGTATTTT. As protein: CASSLVGRTTYTDTQYF.

The chain employs TRBV2 and TRBJ2-5; unclear D gene. The germline gives CDR1 SNHLY, CDR2 FYNNEI. CDR3 size: 13 residues. V was pared by 5 bases and J by 3 bases, with 10 bases between. This CDR3 reads CASSPPVEETQYF. CDR3 DNA sequence: TGTGCCAGCAGTCCTCCCGTCGAAGAGACCCAGTACTTC.

The V call is TRBV5-1, the J call TRBJ1-6; TRBD1 might be the D (6 bases). Germline V gene sequence: CDR1 SGHRS, CDR2 YFSETQ. V lost 1 base to trimming and J lost 6 bases, with 8 bases between them. CDR3 length: 14 amino acids. CDR3 sequence reads: CASSLQGFNSPLHF. The DNA for the CDR3 is TGCGCCAGCAGCTTGCAGGGGTTTAATTCACCCCTCCACTTT.